Described below is a single TCR beta chain sequence and its context. Its antigen remains unknown. PCR employed 60 Vbeta and 13 Jbeta primers. Assay used: immunoSEQ multiplex PCR; TCRdb lists only in-frame clones, some missing. Of roughly 84,000 clones in the sample, around 81% were seen once. The entry originates in a study of cytomegalovirus exposure and HLA in healthy donors. Study-level information: About 84% of around 390 genotyped donors fell in the Caucasian-associated ancestry cluster.

Findings of the study overall: Most TCR beta V segments were productive about 87% or about 30% of the time in an earlier analysis. A later analysis reported that several of the most significant clusters appeared to be linked to common viral pathogens, among them Epstein-Barr virus.

The TCR sequence derives from a male donor in good health and CMV-seropositive. Sequencing was done on a sample of PBMCs.

CDR3 sequence reads: CASSPNYRVTAQPQHF. DNA of the CDR3: TGTGCCAGCAGTCCGAATTACAGGGTCACCGCTCAGCCCCAGCATTTT. The chain recombines TRBV27 with TRBJ1-5; D might be TRBD1 (6 bases). CDR1 is MNHEY, CDR2 SMNVEV, per germline (reference sequence). The CDR3 has 16 amino acids. Trimming removed 5 bases from V and 6 bases from J, with 20 bases in between.